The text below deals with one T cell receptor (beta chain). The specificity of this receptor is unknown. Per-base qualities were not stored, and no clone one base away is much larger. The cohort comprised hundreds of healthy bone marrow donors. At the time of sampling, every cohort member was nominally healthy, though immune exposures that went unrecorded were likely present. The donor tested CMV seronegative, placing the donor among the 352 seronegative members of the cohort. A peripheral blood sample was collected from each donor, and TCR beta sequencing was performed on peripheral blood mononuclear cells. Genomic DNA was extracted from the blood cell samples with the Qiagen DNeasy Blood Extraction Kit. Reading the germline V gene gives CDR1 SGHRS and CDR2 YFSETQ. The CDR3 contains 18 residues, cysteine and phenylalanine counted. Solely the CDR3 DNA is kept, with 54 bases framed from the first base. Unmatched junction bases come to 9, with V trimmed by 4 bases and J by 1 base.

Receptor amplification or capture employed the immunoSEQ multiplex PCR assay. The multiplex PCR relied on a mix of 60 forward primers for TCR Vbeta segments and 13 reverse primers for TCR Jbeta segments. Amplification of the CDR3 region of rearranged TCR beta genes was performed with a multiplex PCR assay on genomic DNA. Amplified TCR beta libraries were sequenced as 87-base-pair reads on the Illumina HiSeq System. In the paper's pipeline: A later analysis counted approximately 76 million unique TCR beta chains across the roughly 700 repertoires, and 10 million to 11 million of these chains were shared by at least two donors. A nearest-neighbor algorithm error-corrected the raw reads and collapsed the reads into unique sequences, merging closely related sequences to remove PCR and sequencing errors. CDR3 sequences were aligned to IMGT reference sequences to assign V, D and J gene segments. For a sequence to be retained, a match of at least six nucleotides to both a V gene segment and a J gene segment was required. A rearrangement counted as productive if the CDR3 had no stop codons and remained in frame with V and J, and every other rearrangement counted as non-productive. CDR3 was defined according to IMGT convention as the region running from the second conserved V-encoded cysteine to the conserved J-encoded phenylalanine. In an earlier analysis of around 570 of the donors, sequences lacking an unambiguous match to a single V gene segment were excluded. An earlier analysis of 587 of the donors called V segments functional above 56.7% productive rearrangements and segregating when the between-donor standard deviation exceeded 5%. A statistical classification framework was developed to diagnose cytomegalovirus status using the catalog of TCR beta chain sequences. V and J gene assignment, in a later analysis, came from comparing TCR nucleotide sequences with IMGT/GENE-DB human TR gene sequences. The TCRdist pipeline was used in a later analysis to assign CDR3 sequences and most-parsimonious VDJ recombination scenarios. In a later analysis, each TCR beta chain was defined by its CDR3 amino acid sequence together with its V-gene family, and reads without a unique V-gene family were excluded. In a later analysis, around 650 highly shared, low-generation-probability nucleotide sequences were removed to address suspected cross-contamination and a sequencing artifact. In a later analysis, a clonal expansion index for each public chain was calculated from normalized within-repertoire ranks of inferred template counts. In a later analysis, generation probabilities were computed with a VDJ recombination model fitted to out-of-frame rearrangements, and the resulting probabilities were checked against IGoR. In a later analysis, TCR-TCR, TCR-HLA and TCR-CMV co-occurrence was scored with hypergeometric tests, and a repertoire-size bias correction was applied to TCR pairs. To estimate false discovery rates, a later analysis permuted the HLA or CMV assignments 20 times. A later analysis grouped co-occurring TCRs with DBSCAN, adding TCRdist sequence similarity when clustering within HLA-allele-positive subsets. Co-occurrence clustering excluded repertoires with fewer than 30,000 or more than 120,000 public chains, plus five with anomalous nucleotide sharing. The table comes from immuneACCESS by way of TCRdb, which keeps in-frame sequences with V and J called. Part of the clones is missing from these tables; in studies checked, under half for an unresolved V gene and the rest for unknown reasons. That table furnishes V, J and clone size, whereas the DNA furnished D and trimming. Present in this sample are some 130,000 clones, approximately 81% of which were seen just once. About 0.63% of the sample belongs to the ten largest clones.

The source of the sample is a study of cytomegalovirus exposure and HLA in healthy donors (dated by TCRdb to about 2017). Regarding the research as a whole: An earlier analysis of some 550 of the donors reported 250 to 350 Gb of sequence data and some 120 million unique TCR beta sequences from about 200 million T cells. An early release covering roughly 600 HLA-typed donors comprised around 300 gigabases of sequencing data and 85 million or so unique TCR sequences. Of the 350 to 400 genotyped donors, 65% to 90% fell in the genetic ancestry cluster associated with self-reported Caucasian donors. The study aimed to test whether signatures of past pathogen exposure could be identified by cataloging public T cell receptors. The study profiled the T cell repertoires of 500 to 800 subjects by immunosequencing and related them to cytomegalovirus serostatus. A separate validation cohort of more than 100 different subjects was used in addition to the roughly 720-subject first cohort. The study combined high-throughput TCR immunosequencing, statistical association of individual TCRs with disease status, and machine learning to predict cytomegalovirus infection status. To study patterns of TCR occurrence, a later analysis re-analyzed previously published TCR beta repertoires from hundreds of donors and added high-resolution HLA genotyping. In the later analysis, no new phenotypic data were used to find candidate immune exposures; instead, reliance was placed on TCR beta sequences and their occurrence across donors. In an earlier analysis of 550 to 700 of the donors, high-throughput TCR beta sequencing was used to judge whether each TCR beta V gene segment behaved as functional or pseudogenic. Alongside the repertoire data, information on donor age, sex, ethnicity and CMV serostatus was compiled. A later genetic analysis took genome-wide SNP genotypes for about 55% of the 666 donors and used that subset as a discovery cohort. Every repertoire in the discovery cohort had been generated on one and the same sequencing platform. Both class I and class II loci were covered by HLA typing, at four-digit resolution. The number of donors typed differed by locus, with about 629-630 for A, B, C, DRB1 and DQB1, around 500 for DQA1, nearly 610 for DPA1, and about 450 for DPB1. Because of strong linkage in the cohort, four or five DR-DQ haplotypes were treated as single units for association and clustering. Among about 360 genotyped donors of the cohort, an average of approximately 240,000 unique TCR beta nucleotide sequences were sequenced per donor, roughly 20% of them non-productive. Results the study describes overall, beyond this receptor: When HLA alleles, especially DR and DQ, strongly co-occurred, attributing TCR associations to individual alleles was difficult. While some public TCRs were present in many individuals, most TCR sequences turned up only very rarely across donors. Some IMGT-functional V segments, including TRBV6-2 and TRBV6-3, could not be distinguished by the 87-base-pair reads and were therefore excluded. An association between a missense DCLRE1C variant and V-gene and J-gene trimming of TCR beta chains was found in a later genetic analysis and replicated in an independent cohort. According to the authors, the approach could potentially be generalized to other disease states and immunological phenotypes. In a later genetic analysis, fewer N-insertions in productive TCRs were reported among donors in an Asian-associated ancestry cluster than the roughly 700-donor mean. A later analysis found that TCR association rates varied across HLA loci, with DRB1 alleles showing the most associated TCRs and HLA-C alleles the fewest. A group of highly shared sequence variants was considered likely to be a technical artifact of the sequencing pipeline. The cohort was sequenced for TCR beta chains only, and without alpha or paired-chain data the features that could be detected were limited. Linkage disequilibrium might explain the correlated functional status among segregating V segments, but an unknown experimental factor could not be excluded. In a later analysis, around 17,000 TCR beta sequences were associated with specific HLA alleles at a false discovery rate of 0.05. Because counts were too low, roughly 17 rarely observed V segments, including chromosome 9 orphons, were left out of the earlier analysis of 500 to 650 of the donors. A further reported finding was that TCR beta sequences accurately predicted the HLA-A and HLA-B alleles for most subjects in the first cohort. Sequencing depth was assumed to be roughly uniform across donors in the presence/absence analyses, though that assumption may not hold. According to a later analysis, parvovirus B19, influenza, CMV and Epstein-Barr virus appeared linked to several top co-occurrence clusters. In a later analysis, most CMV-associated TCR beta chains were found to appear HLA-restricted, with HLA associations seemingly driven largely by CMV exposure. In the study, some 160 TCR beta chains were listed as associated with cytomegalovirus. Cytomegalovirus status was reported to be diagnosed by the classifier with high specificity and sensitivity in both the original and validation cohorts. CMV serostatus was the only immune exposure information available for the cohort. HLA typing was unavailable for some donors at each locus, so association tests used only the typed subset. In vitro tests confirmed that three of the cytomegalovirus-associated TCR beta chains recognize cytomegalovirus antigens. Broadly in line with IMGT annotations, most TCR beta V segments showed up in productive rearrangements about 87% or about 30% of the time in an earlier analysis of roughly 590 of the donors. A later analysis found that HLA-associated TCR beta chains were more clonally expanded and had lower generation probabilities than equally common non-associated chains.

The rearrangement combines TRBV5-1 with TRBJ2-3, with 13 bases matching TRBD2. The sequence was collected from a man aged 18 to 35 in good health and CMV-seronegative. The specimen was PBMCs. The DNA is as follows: TGCGCCAGCAGCCCGGGACTAGCGGGGTTCCCCCGCACAGATACGCAGTATTTT. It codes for CASSPGLAGFPRTDTQYF.